This T cell receptor beta chain originates from a study of identical twins. In TCRdb, the 5' RACE reads were re-called with MiXCR into one record per CDR3 protein. Of some 900,000 distinct CDR3 sequences detected, more than 9% appear once; the ten largest clones hold about 1.6%. The V end was cut by 6 bases, the J end by 3 bases, with 13 bases between. The CDR3 consists of 14 residues. Findings and caveats of the study: Abundant cord blood beta clonotypes carried fewer insertions; memory repertoires showed none. The models gave estimates that fell short of the out-of-frame TCR alpha sharing seen in monozygotic twins. Out-of-frame alpha sequences common to twins exhibited a surplus of low generation probability.

This clonotype was recorded a few times. Its antigen is unidentified. A further study also used this sample, focusing on yellow fever vaccine responses in identical twins.

The chain couples TRBV12-3 or TRBV12-4 to TRBJ2-3, with D possibly matching TRBD2 (7 bases). The sample consisted of PBMCs. This TCR was recovered from a woman younger than 35 in good health. CDR3 in DNA: TGTGCCAGCAGGAGGGGGGGGGCGACAGATACGCAGTATTTT. It is translated as CASRRGGATDTQYF.